This is a list of T cell receptor beta chains from one sample in a study of blood T cells in healthy people across ages. TCRdb redid the calling of the 5' RACE reads with MiXCR, one entry per CDR3 protein. Of some 1.5 million distinct CDR3 sequences listed, 28% are singletons. Specimen: blood. These receptors originate from a woman aged 30 to 39 in good health. Both conserved end residues are part of each CDR3. Clone size is not always given. Where it is, it says once, few, many or a class for expanded clones.

TRBJ1-6 few TRBV2 CASSVRDTNSPLHF
TRBJ2-1 many TRBV29-1 CSVELRDNEQFF
TRBJ2-3 few TRBV30 CAWQDWGSTDTQYF
TRBJ2-1 . TRBV7-9 CASNPHDRAHNEQFF
TRBJ2-3 once TRBV7-2 CASNSAAGDTDTQYF
TRBJ2-7 many TRBV10-3 CAISELAGAYEQYF
TRBJ2-7 . TRBV2 CASSTQGMDEQYF
TRBJ2-1 . TRBV18 CASSPDRNSYNEQFF
TRBJ1-4 few TRBV20-1 CSARQSPEKLFF
TRBJ2-5 . TRBV7-2 CASSLDGRYKRETQYF
TRBJ2-7 . TRBV20-1 CSASRRDSRREQYF
TRBJ2-3 few TRBV5-5 CAASNIGGTDTQYF
TRBJ2-3 few TRBV7-3 CASSLESWPDTQYF
TRBJ2-6 . TRBV28 CAISTGVSSSGANVLTF
TRBJ1-5 . TRBV12-3/TRBV12-4 CASSPRRGGERQPQHF
TRBJ1-2 . TRBV6-1 CASSELDRDYGYTF
TRBJ2-7 few TRBV27 CASSLIAGTGYEQYF
TRBJ1-1 . TRBV7-9 CASSPSLGAFAFF
TRBJ2-7 . TRBV20-1 CSASGGQGYEQYF
TRBJ1-1 . TRBV29-1 CSVEPRQSRSGTEAFF
TRBJ2-3 once TRBV20-1 CSASGSNTDTQYF
TRBJ2-7 few TRBV28 CASNPRVSIEYEQYF
TRBJ2-1 many TRBV28 CASRTGLAGSNEQFF
TRBJ2-1 . TRBV5-5 CASSLTHLNEQCF
TRBJ2-4 many TRBV20-1 CSASKLAGQGVDIQYF
TRBJ2-3 . TRBV27 CASATSGVVSDTQYF
TRBJ2-3 few TRBV7-2 CASSRPAGSGWDTQYF
TRBJ2-2 . TRBV27 CASSFLLAGGPGELFF
TRBJ2-7 few TRBV15 CATSSFLQGMTHEQYF
TRBJ2-4 . TRBV7-2 CASSLGRGELPKNIQYF
TRBJ2-1 . TRBV9 CASSAGREFDEQFF
TRBJ2-2 . TRBV7-6 CASSFGFQGPNTGELFF
TRBJ1-1 few TRBV7-9 CASSLRENIKAFF
TRBJ2-6 . TRBV5-1 CASSSTRGRDGANVLTF
TRBJ2-6 . TRBV12-3/TRBV12-4 CASSLDRVGANVLTF
TRBJ2-1 . TRBV6-5 CASSYSRTPTYEQFF
TRBJ2-5 . TRBV19 CASSMAGTGDQETQYF
TRBJ1-2 few TRBV3-1 CASSNYRVDGYTF
TRBJ2-7 few TRBV7-8 CASSLTGGVANLEQYF
TRBJ1-2 . TRBV12-3/TRBV12-4 CASSPSGTDGYGYTF